The clone carrying this T cell receptor (beta chain) was counted many times. Time point given: newly diagnosed GD, antithyroid drugs for less than 3 months. Isolated PBMC RNA provided the starting material for the TCR library. iRepertoire HTBI primers and Arm-PCR of CDR3 regions built TCR beta libraries. TCRdb re-analysed the multiplex PCR reads in MiXCR, keeping a single row per CDR3 protein. Of roughly 530,000 distinct CDR3 sequences listed, 16% are singletons. The source of the sample is a study of regulatory T cells in long-lasting Graves disease. Per the germline V gene, CDR1 is GTSNPN and CDR2 is SVGIG (reference sequence). The CDR3 totals 12 residues. Trimming took off 6 bases at V and 0 bases at J, with 8 bases between the two ends. The data were also submitted as part of a second study, on T cells in Graves' hyperthyroidism and ophthalmopathy.

The specimen comprised peripheral blood mononuclear cells (PBMCs), sampled at new diagnosis, from a patient treated with antithyroid drugs. The sequence derives from a woman aged 35-65 years with Graves disease. This sequence joins TRBV30 and TRBJ1-1; D perhaps matches TRBD1 (5 bases). The CDR3 DNA sequence: TGTGCCTGCCGACAGATGAACACTGAAGCTTTCTTT. Its protein is CACRQMNTEAFF.